Following are 23 T cell receptor beta chains from one sample sequenced in a study of cytomegalovirus exposure and HLA in healthy donors. Only in-frame clones appear in the TCRdb table, and some are missing; sequencing was by immunoSEQ multiplex PCR. In the table there are around 63,000 clones, around 89% of which are singletons. Material: PBMCs. The source of these receptors is a woman aged 18-35 years in good health and CMV-seronegative.

The gene calls are TRBV28 and TRBJ2-1, with D possibly TRBD2 on 6 matching bases. In germline, CDR1 is MDHEN, CDR2 SYDVKM. Trimming left V 7 bases short and J 3 bases short, with 10 bases between. CDR3 length: 13 residues. The CDR3 spells CASKAGIYNEQFF. The CDR3 coding sequence is TGTGCCAGCAAGGCGGGGATCTACAATGAGCAGTTCTTC.

The count of this clone is one. V usage is TRBV14 and J usage is TRBJ2-7; 13 bases align to TRBD2. This CDR3 is built from 16 residues. Germline trimming cut 4 bases from V and 0 bases from J; bases unmatched to any gene: 3. CDR1 is SGHDN, CDR2 FVKESK, per germline. For the CDR3, the DNA is TGTGCCAGCAGCCGCGGGACTAGCGGGGTCTCCTACGAGCAGTACTTC. The encoded protein is CASSRGTSGVSYEQYF.

The rearrangement joins TRBV21-1 to TRBJ2-5; the DNA was not compared with TRBD2, the D call given in the table. TRBV21-1 is tagged as a pseudogene. The CDR3 totals 14 residues. This CDR3 reads CASSKGRGQETQYF. The CDR3 nucleotides are TGTGCCAGCAGCAAAGGCCGGGGCCAAGAGACCCAGTACTTC.

The chain carries TRBV5-4 and TRBJ1-2, with 8 bases aligning to TRBD1. The CDR3 sequence is 15 residues long. V gave up 6 bases and J gave up 2 bases; unmatched junction bases: 9. Germline V CDR1 and CDR2: SGHNT, YYREEE (reference sequence). The CDR3 DNA reads as TGTGCCAGCAACCTCGACAGGGGCCAAAACTATGGCTACACCTTC. Translated: CASNLDRGQNYGYTF.

This clone was recorded only once. This chain uses TRBV6-6 with TRBJ2-1; D unclear. Germline assignment: CDR1 MNHNY and CDR2 SVGAGI (reference sequence). The CDR3 sequence is 11 residues long. Trimming cost V 2 bases and J 9 bases, with 5 bases left between them. CDR3 region: CASSYRSEQFF. DNA of the CDR3: TGTGCCAGCAGTTACAGGAGTGAGCAGTTCTTC.

The V and J genes are TRBV30 and TRBJ1-4; possible D gene TRBD1, 6 bases. V dropped 0 bases and J dropped 2 bases, with 7 bases sitting between them. The CDR3 is 14 amino acids. Germline V gene lookup returns CDR1 GTSNPN and CDR2 SVGIG (reference sequence). The CDR3 reads CAWSVGQTNEKLFF. The CDR3 nucleotides read TGTGCCTGGAGTGTAGGACAGACTAATGAAAAACTGTTTTTT. Full variable domain (remainder filled in from reference TRBV30 and TRBJ1-4): SQTIHQWPATLVQPVGSPLSLECTVEGTSNPNLYWYRQAAGRGLQLLFYSVGIGQISSEVPQNLSASRPQDRQFILSSKKLLLSDSGFYLCAWSVGQTNEKLFFGSGTQLSVL.

V and J are TRBV6-1 and TRBJ1-2, with 7 bases fitting TRBD1. The CDR3 is 16 amino acids. CDR1 and CDR2 (germline): MNHNS, SASEGT. Trimming removed 1 base from V and 5 bases from J; junction bases left unmatched: 10. The CDR3 DNA is TGTGCCAGCAGTGAAGGAAGACAGGGATATACATATGGCTACACCTTC. It translates to CASSEGRQGYTYGYTF.

V usage is TRBV7-9 and J usage is TRBJ2-2, with 7 bases that match TRBD1. Germline assignment: CDR1 SEHNR and CDR2 FQNEAQ (reference sequence). CDR3 length: 15 residues. The junction had 5 bases not matched to a gene; V was cut back by 0 bases and J by 7 bases. In DNA form, the CDR3 reads TGTGCCAGCAGCTTAGCGGGGACAGCCAACGGGGAGCTGTTTTTT. Protein product: CASSLAGTANGELFF.

This clone appeared once. The chain has TRBV11-3 and TRBJ1-1; D not resolved. V lost 3 bases to trimming and J lost 0 bases, with 5 bases between them. The germline CDR1 and CDR2 sequences are SGHNT and YENEEA. The CDR3 has 13 residues. In nucleotides, the CDR3 is TGTGCCAGCAGCTTTACATTGAACACTGAAGCTTTCTTT. Amino acids: CASSFTLNTEAFF.

To note about this clone: This same CDR3 is encoded by further DNA sequences in the sample. The genes are TRBV27 and TRBJ1-2, with a possible D match to TRBD1 (6 bases). Trimming left V 5 bases short and J 2 bases short, with 9 bases between. The CDR3 consists of 13 residues. Germline V CDR1 and CDR2: MNHEY, SMNVEV (reference sequence). CDR3 nucleotide sequence: TGTGCCAGCAGTCTCGGACAGAACTATGGCTACACCTTC. Encoded protein: CASSLGQNYGYTF.

The V call is TRBV6-6, the J call TRBJ2-3; no reliable D call. This CDR3 is built from 13 residues. Germline V gives CDR1 MNHNY, CDR2 SVGAGI (reference sequence). V shed 0 bases and J shed 6 bases, with 7 bases lying between them. CDR3 sequence (DNA): TGTGCCAGCAGTTACTCGTCTGTGGATACGCAGTATTTT. This codes for CASSYSSVDTQYF.

The chain is built from TRBV11-2 and TRBJ2-1; 14 nucleotides align to TRBD2. Germline V gene data show CDR1 as SGHAT and CDR2 as FQNNGV. The CDR3 runs to 16 residues. With V trimmed by 5 bases and J by 8 bases, 8 bases remained unmatched. In DNA, the CDR3 is TGTGCCAGCAGCCCGGGACTAGCGGGAGCAACCCATGAGCAGTTCTTC. It encodes CASSPGLAGATHEQFF.

This chain connects TRBV7-9 to TRBJ2-3; 8 bases match TRBD2. With V trimmed by 3 bases and J by 1 base, 3 bases remained unmatched. The germline V gene encodes CDR1 SEHNR and CDR2 FQNEAQ (reference sequence). The CDR3 is made up of 15 amino acids. The DNA of the CDR3 is TGTGCCAGCAGCTTGGGGACTAGGGGCACAGATACGCAGTATTTT. Protein product: CASSLGTRGTDTQYF.

The V call is TRBV19, the J call TRBJ1-1; no clear D gene. V lost 9 bases and J lost 1, with 9 bases in between. Per germline, CDR1 LNHDA and CDR2 SQIVND (reference sequence). This CDR3 is 12 amino acids long. The CDR3 here is CASGFRNTEAFF. DNA for the CDR3: TGTGCCAGCGGGTTCAGGAACACTGAAGCTTTCTTT.

The V and J genes are TRBV25-1 and TRBJ2-5; 8 bases are a match to TRBD1. Germline CDR1 is MGHDK and CDR2 is SYGVNS. This CDR3 spans 15 amino acids. Trimming removed 3 bases from V and 4 bases from J; junction bases left unmatched: 7. Here the CDR3 DNA reads TGTGCCAGCAGTGACGCCGGGACAGGAACAGAGACCCAGTACTTC. This gives the protein CASSDAGTGTETQYF.

The rearrangement joins TRBV5-4 to TRBJ2-3, with D tentatively TRBD2 (6 bases). The germline CDR1 and CDR2 sequences are SGHNT and YYREEE (reference sequence). The CDR3 loop spans 18 amino acids. Trimming cost V 4 bases and J 3 bases, with 24 bases left between them. This CDR3 is CASSPSLGTNRGTDTQYF. In DNA form, the CDR3 reads TGTGCCAGCAGCCCCTCGTTGGGCACTAATCGGGGGACAGATACGCAGTATTTT. The variable domain in full, completed from reference TRBV5-4 and TRBJ2-3, reads ETGVTQSPTHLIKTRGQQVTLRCSSQSGHNTVSWYQQALGQGPQFIFQYYREEENGRGNFPPRFSGLQFPNYSSELNVNALELDDSALYLCASSPSLGTNRGTDTQYFGPGTRLTVL.

The CDR3, as DNA: TGCGCCAGCAGCTTGAATGCGGGGGCTGAAAACACCATATATTTT. Amino acids: CASSLNAGAENTIYF. This chain links TRBV5-1 with TRBJ1-3, with D possibly being TRBD1 (6 bases). Per germline, CDR1 SGHRS and CDR2 YFSETQ. The CDR3 length is 15 residues. V lost 1 base, J lost 6 bases, and 14 bases lay in between.

The chain recombines TRBV30 with TRBJ2-7; D gene unclear. V lost 4 bases to trimming and J lost 1 base, with 8 bases between them. CDR1 GTSNPN and CDR2 SVGIG come from the germline V gene (reference sequence). The CDR3 has 12 amino acids. The CDR3 bases are TGTGCCTGGATGGGCAGTTCCTACGAGCAGTACTTC. It yields the protein CAWMGSSYEQYF.

The chain employs TRBV29-1 and TRBJ1-1; 8 bases are a match to TRBD1. Trimming took 0 bases from V and 3 from J; bases not matched to a gene: 12. The CDR3 is 17 residues long. CDR1 and CDR2 from the germline V gene are SQVTM and ANQGSEA. The DNA for the CDR3 is TGCAGCGTTGAAGAGGGTCAGGGGGCTAGAAGGGACACTGAAGCTTTCTTT. Translated: CSVEEGQGARRDTEAFF.

This clone was seen more than once but under ten times. This sequence joins TRBV7-2 and TRBJ1-1, with 10 bases fitting TRBD1. V trimming: 5 bases; J trimming: 5 bases; junction bases outside the gene matches: 5. Looked up from germline, CDR1 is SGHTA and CDR2 is FQGNSA. CDR3 length equals 14 residues. CDR3 sequence reads: CASSARQGATEAFF. DNA of the CDR3: TGTGCCAGCAGCGCCCGACAGGGGGCGACTGAAGCTTTCTTT.

A few counts support this clone. The V call is TRBV30, the J call TRBJ1-5; TRBD1 matches at 7 bases. Germline CDR1 GTSNPN, CDR2 SVGIG (reference sequence). The junction had 7 bases not matched to a gene; V was cut back by 1 base and J by 7 bases. The CDR3 extends over 14 amino acids. CDR3 loop: CAWSGGTVKQPQHF. Written as DNA, the CDR3 is TGTGCCTGGAGTGGCGGGACAGTCAAACAGCCCCAGCATTTT.

The V and J genes are TRBV4-1 and TRBJ2-1, with TRBD2 matching 7 bases. V shed 5 bases, J shed 9 bases, and the junction held 19 bases outside the gene matches. The CDR3 totals 17 residues. The germline V gene encodes CDR1 MGHRA and CDR2 YSYEKL. The CDR3 region has the DNA TGCGCCAGCAGCACCCGACTTGGAGGGAGGGCCGCAGTTGAGCAGTTCTTC. Translation: CASSTRLGGRAAVEQFF.

This chain's CDR3 is CASSYLSVGNTEAFF. CDR3 in DNA: TGTGCCAGCAGTTACTTGTCGGTCGGGAACACTGAAGCTTTCTTT. The chain employs TRBV6-5 and TRBJ1-1, with D hard to call. V lost 1 base, J lost 1 base, and 10 bases lay in between. Per the germline V gene, CDR1 is MNHEY and CDR2 is SVGAGI. The CDR3 has 15 amino acids.